Following are 2 T cell receptor beta chains from one sample sequenced in a study of T cells in Graves' hyperthyroidism and ophthalmopathy (dated by TCRdb to between 2019 and 2020). Libraries came from multiplex PCR. Sequencing used an Illumina HiSeq 2000. Amplification of TCR beta CDR3 regions was carried out from RNA transcripts. The first round of RT-PCR for the TCR CDR3 was performed with the HTBI primer set and the Qiagen OneStep RT-PCR kit. In-frame beta chains were kept once TCRdb had trimmed the public reads at Q25 with fastp and called clones with MiXCR. Records with the same CDR3 protein are collapsed into one entry carrying the most frequent genes and DNA. This sample is represented by 660,000 or so distinct CDR3 sequences; approximately 42% of them were singletons. Under 8.5% of the sample is in the top ten clones. What was sequenced was peripheral blood or thyroid tissue (not recorded which). These receptors all come from an adult man with Graves' disease, either hyperthyroidism or ophthalmopathy (not recorded which).

The chain joins TRBV12-5 to TRBJ2-2; TRBD2 matches 12 bases. The CDR3 runs to 16 residues. Germline V gene sequence: CDR1 LGHNT, CDR2 FRNRAP. J lost 4 bases, V lost 6 bases, and 6 bases had no gene match. This CDR3 reads CASGLAGGSTTGELFF. The CDR3 DNA follows: TGTGCTAGTGGACTAGCGGGGGGTTCCACCACCGGGGAGCTGTTTTTT.

This chain links TRBV15 with TRBJ2-5; 7 bases map to TRBD1. V lost 1 base to trimming and J lost 8 bases; unmatched junction nucleotides: 4. The CDR3 has 13 residues. In germline, CDR1 is LNHNV, CDR2 YYDKDF (reference sequence). CDR3 residues: CATSRVTGSTQYF. CDR3 coding DNA: TGTGCCACCAGCAGAGTGACAGGGAGTACCCAGTACTTC.